These 15 T cell receptor beta chains were sequenced from one sample in a study of cytomegalovirus exposure and HLA in healthy donors. The PCR made use of 60 Vbeta and 13 Jbeta primers. The assay was immunoSEQ multiplex PCR, and TCRdb's table has in-frame clones only and misses some. The sample has about 190,000 clones, 75% to 90% seen once. Sequences were obtained from PBMCs. These receptors were taken from a man in his forties in good health and CMV-seropositive.

The chain joins TRBV19 to TRBJ1-1; TRBD1 matches 10 bases. The CDR3 length is 17 residues. Germline-derived CDR1 and CDR2 are LNHDA and SQIVND (reference sequence). After removal of 0 bases from V and 1 base from J, the junction contained 5 bases not matched to a gene. The CDR3 DNA sequence: TGTGCCAGTAGTATAGAGAGGGACAGGGGCACGAACACTGAAGCTTTCTTT. Amino acid sequence: CASSIERDRGTNTEAFF.

The chain joins TRBV5-8 to TRBJ1-5; D is unclear. The V and J ends lost 0 bases and 0 bases respectively, with 7 bases between them. The CDR3 consists of 15 residues. Germline V gives CDR1 SGHTS, CDR2 YDEGEE. CDR3 bases: TGTGCCAGCAGCTTGGACAGCTTTAGCAATCAGCCCCAGCATTTT. Translated: CASSLDSFSNQPQHF.

This clone was seen once. The chain has TRBV6-1 and TRBJ2-7; 8 nucleotides agree with TRBD2. The V segment lost 4 bases and the J segment 4 bases; nucleotides outside the gene matches: 12. Germline CDR1 MNHNS, CDR2 SASEGT. CDR3 size: 16 residues. CDR3 bases: TGTGCCAGCAGTGGGGGATTCGGGGGGGCCGGTTACGAGCAGTACTTC. Its protein is CASSGGFGGAGYEQYF.

This clone was seen just once. The rearrangement links TRBV7-3 to TRBJ2-2; TRBD2 might be the D (5 bases). The CDR3 has 17 amino acids. Germline CDR1 is SGHTA and CDR2 is FQGTGA. Trimming took 5 bases from V and 5 from J, leaving 21 bases between them. The CDR3 reads CASSLPGRGHGTGELFF. The CDR3 DNA is TGTGCCAGCAGCCTCCCGGGTCGGGGTCATGGGACCGGGGAGCTGTTTTTT.

V and J are TRBV15 and TRBJ2-5, with 8 bases that match TRBD2. V lost 3 bases to trimming and J lost 2 bases; unmatched junction nucleotides: 5. The germline V gene encodes CDR1 LNHNV and CDR2 YYDKDF (reference sequence). The CDR3 sequence is 15 residues long. CDR3 loop: CATSRETSVQETQYF. Here the CDR3 DNA reads TGTGCCACCAGCAGGGAGACTAGCGTTCAAGAGACCCAGTACTTC.

The J gene is TRBJ2-5, the V gene TRBV5-1; 9 bases fit TRBD1. The J call is doubtful: the DNA matches TRBJ2-7 better. Germline V lookup: CDR1 SGHRS, CDR2 YFSETQ. This CDR3 spans 13 amino acids. The CDR3 spells CASSATGGHEQYF. The CDR3 DNA reads TGCGCCAGCAGTGCGACAGGGGGGCACGAGCAGTACTTC.

The chain recombines TRBV10-2 with TRBJ2-7; D is unresolved. The CDR3 runs 15 residues. The germline V gene encodes CDR1 WSHSY and CDR2 SAAADI. The ends were cut back, 3 bases at V and 1 base at J, with 13 bases in the middle. As DNA, the CDR3 is TGCGCCAGCAGTGACCGCAGAACAATTTCCTACGAGCAGTACTTC. Translating gives CASSDRRTISYEQYF.

The CDR3 loop is CASSGQRGNTIYF. Written as DNA, the CDR3 is TGTGCCAGCAGCGGACAGCGTGGAAACACCATATATTTT. J is TRBJ1-3 and V is TRBV6-6, with TRBD1 as a possible D gene (6 bases). Trimming pared 6 bases from V and 3 bases from J, leaving 9 bases between. The CDR3 length is 13 residues. Germline loops: CDR1 MNHNY, CDR2 SVGAGI (reference sequence).

The chain's CDR3 is CASSVALGQGGRDTQYF. Here the CDR3 DNA reads TGTGCCAGCAGCGTAGCCCTCGGACAGGGGGGACGAGATACGCAGTATTTT. V gene TRBV9 combines with J gene TRBJ2-3, with 10 bases fitting TRBD1. J lost 5 bases, V lost 0 bases, and 9 bases had no gene match. This CDR3 has 17 residues. The germline V gene encodes CDR1 SGDLS and CDR2 YYNGEE.

The CDR3 here is CASSRQGEETQYF. The CDR3, as DNA: TGTGCCAGCAGCAGACAGGGGGAAGAGACCCAGTACTTC. The chain recombines TRBV11-3 with TRBJ2-5, with TRBD1 matching over 9 bases. CDR1 is SGHNT and CDR2 is YENEEA in the germline V gene. The CDR3 is 13 residues long. V was clipped by 5 bases and J by 3 bases; unmatched bases: 1. The full variable domain, in which reference TRBV11-3 and TRBJ2-5 provide the parts outside the CDR3, is EAGVVQSPRYKIIEKKQPVAFWCNPISGHNTLYWYLQNLGQGPELLIRYENEEAVDDSQLPKDRFSAERLKGVDSTLKIQPAELGDSAVYLCASSRQGEETQYFGPGTRLLVL.

In its sample, this clone was seen once. V gene TRBV15 combines with J gene TRBJ1-4; 10 bases align to TRBD1. The V segment lost 2 bases and the J segment 1 base; nucleotides outside the gene matches: 7. The CDR3 loop spans 18 amino acids. The germline V gene encodes CDR1 LNHNV and CDR2 YYDKDF (reference sequence). The CDR3 coding sequence is TGTGCCACCAGCAGAAACCGGGACAGGGGTGGAACTAATGAAAAACTGTTTTTT. Translation: CATSRNRDRGGTNEKLFF.

The chain combines TRBV9 with TRBJ2-3; 9 bases are shared with TRBD1. Germline V gene sequence: CDR1 SGDLS, CDR2 YYNGEE. The CDR3 is 16 residues long. Losses at the gene ends were 0 bases for V and 4 bases for J; bases not matched to a gene: 6. CDR3 nucleotides: TGTGCCAGCAGCGTAGTAAGGACAGGGGTGGCAGATACGCAGTATTTT. Translating gives CASSVVRTGVADTQYF.

The gene calls are TRBV21-1 and TRBJ1-3; the DNA was not used to check the table's D call, TRBD1. TRBV21-1 constitutes a pseudogene. The CDR3 has 17 amino acids. For the CDR3, the DNA is TGTGCCAGCAGCAAAGGAGGGACAGGGCTGACTGGAAACACCATATATTTT. This sequence encodes CASSKGGTGLTGNTIYF.

The chain couples TRBV7-2 to TRBJ1-5, with 7 bases aligning to TRBD1. V trimming: 6 bases; J trimming: 4 bases; junction bases outside the gene matches: 6. CDR3 length equals 14 residues. From germline, CDR1 is SGHTA and CDR2 FQGNSA. In DNA form, the CDR3 reads TGTGCCAGCAGTTTTCAGGGGGTAAATCAGCCCCAGCATTTT. Encoded protein: CASSFQGVNQPQHF.

The CDR3 DNA reads as TGTGCCAGCAGCTTGCGGGTTGACTCTCTCAGGGTCGTAGATACGCAGTATTTT. It encodes CASSLRVDSLRVVDTQYF. The chain uses TRBV5-6 and TRBJ2-3; D possibly corresponds to TRBD1 (5 bases). Trimming took off 1 base at V and 5 bases at J, with 23 bases between the two ends. The CDR3 is 18 residues long. In germline, CDR1 is SGHDT, CDR2 YYEEEE.